This entry lists 28 T cell receptor beta chains sequenced from one sample in a study of T cells expressing NK-cell markers. One entry per CDR3 protein, without DNA, is what TCRdb gives after re-calling the 5' RACE reads. The sample data list 130,000 to 150,000 distinct CDR3 sequences. Source material: blood T cells: a sorted CD56 or NKG2C T cell subset, CD4+ or CD8+ T cells, or bulk PBMC T cells (not recorded which). These receptors all come from a man between 18 and 29 years old in good health.

The V call is TRBV7-8, the J call TRBJ2-5; TCRdb's D call of TRBD2 is untestable without DNA. In germline, CDR1 is SGHVS, CDR2 FQNEAQ. CDR3 size: 14 residues. The chain's CDR3 is CASSLAGGQETQYF.

The chain carries TRBV29-1 and TRBJ2-2; the TRBD1 assignment by TCRdb is unverifiable without DNA. This CDR3 comprises 15 residues. CDR1 is SQVTM and CDR2 is ANQGSEA in the germline V gene. CDR3 amino acids: CSVEGGQGASGELFF.

The J gene is TRBJ1-6, the V gene TRBV4-2; the D gene TCRdb calls, TRBD1, cannot be checked with no DNA. Germline assignment: CDR1 LGHNA and CDR2 YNFKEQ. The CDR3 sequence is 19 residues long. The CDR3 protein is CASSQGFNQGARIYSPLHF.

The chain carries TRBV6-2 or TRBV6-3 and TRBJ2-7; checking the TCRdb D call of TRBD1 is not possible without DNA. Germline V gene sequence: CDR1 MNHEY, CDR2 SVGEGT. This CDR3 comprises 18 residues. CDR3 in amino acids: CASSYSGTGDIPSYEQYF.

V and J are TRBV6-1 and TRBJ2-3. This CDR3 spans 15 amino acids. In germline, CDR1 is MNHNS, CDR2 SASEGT. The CDR3 loop is CASSEDLGNTDTQYF.

The rearrangement uses TRBV6-4 and TRBJ2-1; the D gene TCRdb calls, TRBD2, cannot be checked with no DNA. Germline V lookup: CDR1 MRHNA, CDR2 SNTAGT. The CDR3 length is 14 residues. The CDR3 loop reads CASSPSGSVIEQFF.

The rearrangement links TRBV27 to TRBJ2-1; TCRdb outputs TRBD1, but without DNA this stays unchecked. This CDR3 spans 11 amino acids. The germline CDR1 and CDR2 sequences are MNHEY and SMNVEV (reference sequence). CDR3: CASTTGDEQFF.

The rearrangement joins TRBV2 to TRBJ2-5; TCRdb proposes TRBD2, but this gene call is untestable without DNA. CDR3 size: 19 residues. Germline values: CDR1 SNHLY, CDR2 FYNNEI. CDR3 in amino acids: CASSEGTRSGTRAPETQYF.

J is TRBJ2-7 and V is TRBV12-3 or TRBV12-4; TCRdb gives TRBD2 as the D gene, but with no DNA this cannot be confirmed. There are 16 residues in the CDR3. CDR3 in amino acids: CASSHPTTGPSYEQYF.

V and J are TRBV5-6 and TRBJ1-4; checking the TCRdb D call of TRBD1 is not possible without DNA. CDR1 SGHDT and CDR2 YYEEEE come from the germline V gene. The CDR3 contains 16 residues. The CDR3 loop reads CASGKDRGEANEKLFF.

J is TRBJ2-7 and V is TRBV7-9; TCRdb picks TRBD1, but there is no DNA to check that call. The CDR3 is made up of 14 amino acids. Germline CDR1 SEHNR, CDR2 FQNEAQ (reference sequence). This CDR3 reads CASSPPQAFYEQYF.

V gene TRBV5-8 combines with J gene TRBJ1-1; TCRdb's D call, TRBD1, is unchecked because there is no DNA. Germline CDR1 is SGHTS and CDR2 is YDEGEE. The CDR3 consists of 17 residues. The CDR3 loop reads CASSFPGQGVGNTEAFF. Complete variable domain (other parts from reference TRBV5-8 and TRBJ1-1): EAGVTQSPTHLIKTRGQQATLRCSPISGHTSVYWYQQALGLGLQFLLWYDEGEERNRGNFPPRFSGRQFPNYSSELNVNALELEDSALYLCASSFPGQGVGNTEAFFGQGTRLTVV.

The chain carries TRBV11-1 and TRBJ2-1; the D call of TRBD2 rests on TCRdb alone, since no DNA is present to check it. Germline loops: CDR1 SGHAT, CDR2 FQDESV (reference sequence). This CDR3 is built from 18 residues. CDR3 loop: CASSLPGGAGGPLDEQFF.

The gene calls are TRBV12-3 or TRBV12-4 and TRBJ1-5. There are 15 residues in the CDR3. CDR3 region: CASSPRGASYQPQHF.

This chain uses TRBV19 with TRBJ1-6; TCRdb calls TRBD1, which cannot be checked without DNA. The CDR3 is made up of 14 amino acids. Germline CDR1 LNHDA, CDR2 SQIVND (reference sequence). The chain's CDR3 is CASSPPLGNSPLHF.

J is TRBJ2-1 and V is TRBV24-1; the TCRdb call, TRBD1, lacks DNA for checking. Germline V lookup: CDR1 KGHDR, CDR2 SFDVKD. The CDR3 consists of 18 residues. The CDR3 sequence is CATSVQGLRETGNNEQFF.

J is TRBJ1-2 and V is TRBV27; TCRdb returns TRBD1, unconfirmable since there is no DNA. CDR1 is MNHEY, CDR2 SMNVEV, per germline (reference sequence). The CDR3 has 16 amino acids. CDR3 amino acids: CASSLHPPQGGLGYTF.

J is TRBJ1-5 and V is TRBV9; with no DNA, the TCRdb D assignment of TRBD1 cannot be verified. Germline V CDR1 and CDR2: SGDLS, YYNGEE. The length of the CDR3 is 15 residues. CDR3 sequence reads: CASSVGGASNQPQHF.

This rearrangement joins TRBV6-1 to TRBJ2-7; absent DNA, TCRdb's TRBD1 call cannot be checked. Per germline, CDR1 MNHNS and CDR2 SASEGT. The CDR3 covers 14 residues. CDR3 region: CASRGTGTTYEQYF.

This sequence joins TRBV9 and TRBJ2-1; absent DNA, TCRdb's TRBD1 call cannot be checked. The CDR3 is made up of 18 amino acids. The germline V gene has CDR1 SGDLS and CDR2 YYNGEE. CDR3 region: CASSVLVQRDWGHNEQFF.

The V call is TRBV7-6, the J call TRBJ2-2; TCRdb's assignment of TRBD2 cannot be checked, as there is no DNA. The CDR3 spans 18 residues. Per germline, CDR1 SGHVS and CDR2 FNYEAQ. The CDR3 loop is CASSSRGRGNGGTGELFF.

The chain links TRBV19 to TRBJ1-4. Germline values: CDR1 LNHDA, CDR2 SQIVND (reference sequence). This CDR3 is 12 amino acids long. CDR3 sequence reads: CATGLIGEKLFF.

This chain uses TRBV7-8 with TRBJ2-3; the D call from TCRdb, TRBD1, cannot be confirmed without DNA. Germline CDR1 and CDR2: SGHVS and FQNEAQ. This CDR3 contains 14 residues. The CDR3: CASSSQGDLNTQYF.

The chain joins TRBV7-6 to TRBJ1-1. This CDR3 has 14 residues. Germline assignment: CDR1 SGHVS and CDR2 FNYEAQ. CDR3 protein: CASSFPADGAEAFF.

The V and J genes are TRBV6-5 and TRBJ2-1; as DNA is missing, the TRBD1 call by TCRdb cannot be tested. CDR1 is MNHEY, CDR2 SVGAGI, per germline. The CDR3 runs to 12 residues. The CDR3 is CATGGAKNEQFF.

This chain joins TRBV12-3 or TRBV12-4 and TRBJ2-3; TCRdb returns TRBD1, unconfirmable since there is no DNA. CDR3 length: 14 amino acids. CDR3 residues: CASSPGAGQDTQYF.

The genes are TRBV12-3 or TRBV12-4 and TRBJ2-5; TCRdb names TRBD1, which stays unverified in the absence of DNA. This CDR3 spans 14 amino acids. The CDR3 spells CASSPDRAQETQYF.

The chain has TRBV4-3 and TRBJ2-7; the D call of TRBD2 rests on TCRdb alone, since no DNA is present to check it. The CDR3 sequence is 16 residues long. Germline-derived CDR1 and CDR2 are LGHNA and YSLEER. The CDR3: CASSQNRREPSFEQYF.